This T cell receptor beta chain was sequenced for a study of CD8+ T cells in alopecia areata. Study details: Severity of treated patients was scored by affected scalp percentage.

RNA extraction and reverse transcription yielded cDNA as sequencing template. TCRdb's copy holds only in-frame clones and misses some; the assay was immunoSEQ multiplex PCR. The data hold about 270,000 clones, with 60% observed a single time. Treatment specified: oral pan-JAK inhibitor, 5-10 mg twice daily. The sorting of PBMCs gave CD4+ and CD8+ T cells. There are 19 residues in the CDR3. V trimming: 3 bases; J trimming: 3 bases; junction bases outside the gene matches: 15. CDR1 is MNHEY and CDR2 is SMNVEV in the germline V gene (reference sequence). The sequence derives from a human donor with alopecia areata. The genes are TRBV27 and TRBJ2-3; 10 bases agree with TRBD2. Here the sequenced sample was CD4+ T cells sorted from blood, taken at roughly week 53, from a patient treated with tofacitinib. The CDR3 loop reads CASSFWVGSSGGQTDTQYF. The DNA of the CDR3 is TGTGCCAGCAGTTTTTGGGTTGGGAGTAGCGGGGGGCAGACAGATACGCAGTATTTT.